Included here is one TCR beta chain sequence, with context. Its specificity is not known. Since a much larger clone is just one base distant, this may be a read error. TCRdb reprocessed the PCR reads via MiXCR and lists one record per CDR3 protein. The table includes over 300,000 distinct CDR3 sequences, about 22% detected once. The source of the sample is a study of molecular identifiers for immune sequencing clone quantification. General study results and limits: Among about a million naive cells, as was reported, spiked Jurkat TCR RNA from one cell was detectable.

The TCR sequence derives from a human donor in good health. Some libraries in this study had Jurkat cell RNA spiked in. Sequenced input: naive CD8+ T cells from blood, with Jurkat cell RNA spiked in. Sample subset: FACS-sorted CD8+CD4-CCR7+CD45RA+ naive T cells.

CDR3 sequence: CASSQDKAGTQYF. CDR3 DNA sequence: TGCGCCAGCAGCCAAGACAAAGCGGGTACGCAGTATTTT. This chain uses TRBV4-3 with TRBJ2-3, with a tentative D call TRBD2 (6 bases). The germline V gene encodes CDR1 LGHNA and CDR2 YSLEER. The CDR3 extends over 13 amino acids. Trimming pared 0 bases from V and 8 bases from J, leaving 9 bases between.